These T cell receptor beta chains were read from a single sample in a study of T-cell memory formation after mild COVID-19. TCRdb used MiXCR to reprocess the 5' RACE reads, holding one entry per CDR3 protein. The sample lists 500,000 to 650,000 distinct CDR3 sequences; about 20% were seen once. Sequences were obtained from PBMCs or a T cell subset sorted from them (not recorded which). Source of these receptors: an adult woman who had mild COVID-19 (a few samples of this study predate the infection). Cell type and time point are not known. CDR3s include the opening cysteine and the closing phenylalanine or tryptophan. The D gene is left open where the match is weak. Rows give clone size only sometimes, using once, few, many, or a class for an expanded clone.

D gene: TRBD1; J gene: TRBJ2-7; clone size: NA; V gene: TRBV20-1; CDR3 DNA: TGCAGTGCTAGTGATACCAGGGGGCTATACGAGCAGTACTTC; CDR3 protein: CSASDTRGLYEQYF
D gene: NA; J gene: TRBJ2-2; clone size: NA; V gene: TRBV9; CDR3 DNA: TGTGCCAGCAGCCCCCGGTTAACCGGGGAGCTGTTTTTT; CDR3 protein: CASSPRLTGELFF
D gene: NA; J gene: TRBJ2-1; clone size: NA; V gene: TRBV19; CDR3 DNA: TGTGCCAGTAGTCGTTCCGGGGAAGGTGAGCAGTTCTTC; CDR3 protein: CASSRSGEGEQFF
D gene: NA; J gene: TRBJ2-7; clone size: few; V gene: TRBV3-1; CDR3 DNA: TGTGCCAGCAGCCCGTCTGGGCCTTCGGTAGGGGAGCAGTACTTC; CDR3 protein: CASSPSGPSVGEQYF
D gene: NA; J gene: TRBJ2-3; clone size: many; V gene: TRBV5-6; CDR3 DNA: TGTGCCAGCAGCTTCCAAGATACGCAGTATTTT; CDR3 protein: CASSFQDTQYF
D gene: NA; J gene: TRBJ2-3; clone size: many; V gene: TRBV7-9; CDR3 DNA: TGTGCCAGCAGCCCCCTGGGGAGCACAGATACGCAGTATTTT; CDR3 protein: CASSPLGSTDTQYF
D gene: NA; J gene: TRBJ2-7; clone size: NA; V gene: TRBV3-1; CDR3 DNA: TGTGCCAGCAGCCAAGGGCTTACAGGCTTCTACGAGCAGTACTTC; CDR3 protein: CASSQGLTGFYEQYF
D gene: TRBD2; J gene: TRBJ2-3; clone size: many; V gene: TRBV5-1; CDR3 DNA: TGCGCCAGCAGTATTGGGACTAGCGGGGTCACAGATACGCAGTATTTT; CDR3 protein: CASSIGTSGVTDTQYF
D gene: NA; J gene: TRBJ1-1; clone size: NA; V gene: TRBV2; CDR3 DNA: TGTGCCAGCGGCACGGACAGAACGAACACTGAAGCTTTCTTT; CDR3 protein: CASGTDRTNTEAFF
D gene: TRBD2; J gene: TRBJ2-5; clone size: few; V gene: TRBV30; CDR3 DNA: TGTGCCTGCCAACTAGCGGGGGGGCTCGAGACCCAGTACTTC; CDR3 protein: CACQLAGGLETQYF
D gene: TRBD2; J gene: TRBJ2-3; clone size: few; V gene: TRBV7-6; CDR3 DNA: TGTGCCAGCAGCTTATGGGTAGCGGGAGGCGCAGATACGCAGTATTTT; CDR3 protein: CASSLWVAGGADTQYF
D gene: NA; J gene: TRBJ2-5; clone size: NA; V gene: TRBV20-1; CDR3 DNA: TGCAGTGCTCGAAGGGCTAGGGCGGACAGTCACTTC; CDR3 protein: CSARRARADSHF
D gene: TRBD1; J gene: TRBJ2-7; clone size: few; V gene: TRBV29-1; CDR3 DNA: TGCAGCGTTTCAGACAGGGACAGCTCCTACGAGCAGTACTTC; CDR3 protein: CSVSDRDSSYEQYF
D gene: TRBD1; J gene: TRBJ2-5; clone size: few; V gene: TRBV2; CDR3 DNA: TGTGCCAGCAGAGTGACAGGGGCGAGGCAAGAGACCCAGTACTTC; CDR3 protein: CASRVTGARQETQYF
D gene: NA; J gene: TRBJ1-1; clone size: many; V gene: TRBV19; CDR3 DNA: TGTGCCAGTAGTGTGGCCTCGGGTGTTCCTGAAGCTTTCTTT; CDR3 protein: CASSVASGVPEAFF
D gene: NA; J gene: TRBJ1-1; clone size: NA; V gene: TRBV29-1; CDR3 DNA: TGCAGCGTAAGGGTTATGAACACTGAAGCTTTCTTT; CDR3 protein: CSVRVMNTEAFF
D gene: NA; J gene: TRBJ1-1; clone size: few; V gene: TRBV9; CDR3 DNA: TGTGCCAGCAGCGTATCCGGGACCCCGCTGAACACTGAAGCTTTCTTT; CDR3 protein: CASSVSGTPLNTEAFF
D gene: NA; J gene: TRBJ1-1; clone size: few; V gene: TRBV4-1; CDR3 DNA: TGCGCCAGCTTCTGGGGCACTGAAGCTTTCTTT; CDR3 protein: CASFWGTEAFF
D gene: TRBD2; J gene: TRBJ2-3; clone size: few; V gene: TRBV7-2; CDR3 DNA: TGTGCCAGCTCCTCTAGCGGGCCGTACTCAGATACGCAGTATTTT; CDR3 protein: CASSSSGPYSDTQYF
D gene: NA; J gene: TRBJ2-1; clone size: few; V gene: TRBV20-1; CDR3 DNA: TGCAGTGCTAGAGATCTGCGGGACAGCCTATTTGAAAGTGTTTTCTTC; CDR3 protein: CSARDLRDSLFESVFF
D gene: TRBD1; J gene: TRBJ2-1; clone size: few; V gene: TRBV7-2; CDR3 DNA: TGTGCCAGCAGCTTATGGGACAGGGGAGATGAGCAGTTCTTC; CDR3 protein: CASSLWDRGDEQFF
D gene: NA; J gene: TRBJ2-3; clone size: once; V gene: TRBV12-3/TRBV12-4; CDR3 DNA: TGTGCCAGCAGTCCTACAGGTCACGGCACAGATACGCAGTATTTT; CDR3 protein: CASSPTGHGTDTQYF
D gene: NA; J gene: TRBJ2-5; clone size: few; V gene: TRBV7-6; CDR3 DNA: TGTGCCAGCAGCTTAGGGGATGGATTACAGACCCAGTACTTC; CDR3 protein: CASSLGDGLQTQYF
D gene: TRBD1; J gene: TRBJ2-1; clone size: NA; V gene: TRBV7-8; CDR3 DNA: TGTGCCAGCAGCTACACGACAGGGGGCATTGAGCAGTTCTTC; CDR3 protein: CASSYTTGGIEQFF
D gene: NA; J gene: TRBJ1-1; clone size: NA; V gene: TRBV7-3; CDR3 DNA: TGTGCCAGCAGCTTAGCAGGAGGGAAGATGAACACTGAAGCTTTCTTT; CDR3 protein: CASSLAGGKMNTEAFF
D gene: NA; J gene: TRBJ2-3; clone size: NA; V gene: TRBV5-1; CDR3 DNA: TGCGCCAGCAGCTTGGTAGGGGGGGTGCCAACAGATACGCAGTATTTT; CDR3 protein: CASSLVGGVPTDTQYF
D gene: TRBD2; J gene: TRBJ2-1; clone size: few; V gene: TRBV4-1; CDR3 DNA: TGCGCCAGCAGCCTCCAGGGTAGCGGGAGTTTCGATGAGCAGTTCTTC; CDR3 protein: CASSLQGSGSFDEQFF
D gene: NA; J gene: TRBJ2-1; clone size: NA; V gene: TRBV5-4; CDR3 DNA: TGTGCCAGCAGCTATTCAGCAGGCCCACTTAGTGGATACAATGAGCAGTTCTTC; CDR3 protein: CASSYSAGPLSGYNEQFF
D gene: TRBD1; J gene: TRBJ1-5; clone size: few; V gene: TRBV7-8; CDR3 DNA: TGTGCCAGCAGCTTAGTAAGACAGGGCTGGGGCAATCAGCCCCAGCATTTT; CDR3 protein: CASSLVRQGWGNQPQHF
D gene: NA; J gene: TRBJ1-4; clone size: few; V gene: TRBV7-9; CDR3 DNA: TGTGCCAGCAGCTTAGTCCCGGCCACTGAGGCAAAACTGTTTTTT; CDR3 protein: CASSLVPATEAKLFF
D gene: NA; J gene: TRBJ2-1; clone size: NA; V gene: TRBV7-2; CDR3 DNA: TGTGCCAGCAGCCCATCGGGACTCCGCAATGAGCAGTTCTTC; CDR3 protein: CASSPSGLRNEQFF
D gene: TRBD2; J gene: TRBJ2-4; clone size: NA; V gene: TRBV6-2/TRBV6-3; CDR3 DNA: TGTGCCAGCAGTCCAACACCGACTAGCGGGAGAATGTTAGCCAAAAACATTCAGTACTTC; CDR3 protein: CASSPTPTSGRMLAKNIQYF
D gene: TRBD1; J gene: TRBJ1-1; clone size: few; V gene: TRBV5-6; CDR3 DNA: TGTGCCAGCAGCTTCTCAGGGGGCGAGAACCCTGAAGCTTTCTTT; CDR3 protein: CASSFSGGENPEAFF
D gene: NA; J gene: TRBJ2-7; clone size: NA; V gene: TRBV5-1; CDR3 DNA: TGCGCCAGCAGAGTAACTGGGAACTACGAGCAGTACTTC; CDR3 protein: CASRVTGNYEQYF
D gene: TRBD2; J gene: TRBJ2-1; clone size: many; V gene: TRBV11-2; CDR3 DNA: TGTGCCAGCAGCCCCAGAAACAGCGGGACTGCGAATGAGCAGTTCTTC; CDR3 protein: CASSPRNSGTANEQFF
D gene: TRBD2; J gene: TRBJ2-1; clone size: few; V gene: TRBV19; CDR3 DNA: TGTGCCAGTAGGGAAAGCGGGAGGGCCTACAATGAGCAGTTCTTC; CDR3 protein: CASRESGRAYNEQFF
D gene: NA; J gene: TRBJ1-1; clone size: NA; V gene: TRBV20-1; CDR3 DNA: TGCAGTGCTAACACAGACACATTGAACACTGAAGCTTTCTTT; CDR3 protein: CSANTDTLNTEAFF
D gene: NA; J gene: TRBJ1-6; clone size: few; V gene: TRBV7-8; CDR3 DNA: TGTGCCAGCAGCTTACGGGTCTCCTATAATTCACCCCTCCACTTT; CDR3 protein: CASSLRVSYNSPLHF
D gene: TRBD1; J gene: TRBJ2-3; clone size: few; V gene: TRBV4-1; CDR3 DNA: TGCGCCAGCAGCCTAAGGGACAGGCCCCCAGATACGCAGTATTTT; CDR3 protein: CASSLRDRPPDTQYF